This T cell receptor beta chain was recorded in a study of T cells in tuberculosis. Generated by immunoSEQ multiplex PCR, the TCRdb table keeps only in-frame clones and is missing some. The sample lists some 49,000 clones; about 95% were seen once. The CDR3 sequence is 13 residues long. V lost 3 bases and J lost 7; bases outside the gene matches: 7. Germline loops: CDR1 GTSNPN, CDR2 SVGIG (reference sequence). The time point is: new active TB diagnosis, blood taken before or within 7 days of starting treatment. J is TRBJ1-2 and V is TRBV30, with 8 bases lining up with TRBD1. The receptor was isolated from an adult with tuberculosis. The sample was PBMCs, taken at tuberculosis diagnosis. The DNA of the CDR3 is TGTGCCTGGAGAGAACAGGGGGGTTCTGGCTACACCTTC. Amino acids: CAWREQGGSGYTF.